The next 16 T cell receptor beta chains were all read from a single sample in a study of blood T cells in healthy people across ages. Primed by a sample-barcoded 5' primer and a J-beta primer mix, a second PCR proceeded for roughly 7 to 12 cycles. TCRdb reanalysed the 5' RACE reads using MiXCR and keeps one entry per CDR3 protein. Here the sample spans 650,000 to 950,000 distinct CDR3 sequences, 44% being singletons. The sample comprised blood. These receptors originate from a man aged 55 to 70 in good health.

V gene TRBV6-6 combines with J gene TRBJ1-2, with D unresolved. CDR3 size: 14 residues. V was trimmed by 10 bases and J by 4 bases, leaving 19 bases between them. Germline lookup yields CDR1 MNHNY and CDR2 SVGAGI (reference sequence). CDR3 region: CAIAPSLSVYGYTF. The CDR3 region has the DNA TGTGCCATCGCGCCCAGTTTATCGGTCTATGGCTACACCTTC.

This clonotype was seen once. This rearrangement joins TRBV5-1 to TRBJ2-3; 9 bases are a match to TRBD2. The CDR3 length is 19 residues. Germline V gene data show CDR1 as SGHRS and CDR2 as YFSETQ. Losses at the gene ends were 4 bases for V and 2 bases for J; bases not matched to a gene: 17. CDR3 DNA sequence: TGCGCCAGCAGCCCCGGCCCGCCCGCAGCGGGGGGTTCCACAGATACGCAGTATTTT. Protein: CASSPGPPAAGGSTDTQYF.

This clonotype was counted once. This sequence joins TRBV11-2 and TRBJ2-7, with D unresolved. This CDR3 region has 15 residues. Germline V gives CDR1 SGHAT, CDR2 FQNNGV. V shed 5 bases and J shed 0 bases, with 14 bases lying between them. CDR3 residues: CASSRGSSSSYEQYF. The CDR3 DNA follows: TGTGCCAGCAGCCGAGGAAGTTCGAGCTCCTACGAGCAGTACTTC.

The chain couples TRBV20-1 to TRBJ1-2; 7 positions agree with TRBD1. This CDR3 region has 16 residues. Losses at the gene ends were 6 bases for V and 1 base for J; bases not matched to a gene: 14. Per germline, CDR1 DFQATT and CDR2 SNEGSKA (reference sequence). The CDR3 region has the DNA TGCAGTGCCAGAAACCGGGAGGGGGCAAGTAACTATGGCTACACCTTC. Its protein is CSARNREGASNYGYTF.

This clonotype was seen a few times. The chain uses TRBV20-1 and TRBJ1-2, with D possibly TRBD1 on 5 matching bases. The germline CDR1 and CDR2 sequences are DFQATT and SNEGSKA (reference sequence). This CDR3 comprises 14 residues. V was pared by 0 bases and J by 0 bases, with 8 bases between. The CDR3 loop reads CSARDPTANYGYTF. The DNA of the CDR3 is TGCAGTGCTAGAGACCCGACAGCTAACTATGGCTACACCTTC.

V gene TRBV7-9 combines with J gene TRBJ2-5, with 7 bases lining up with TRBD1. After removal of 6 bases from V and 4 bases from J, the junction contained 11 bases not matched to a gene. The CDR3 loop spans 15 amino acids. CDR1 is SEHNR and CDR2 is FQNEAQ in the germline V gene (reference sequence). This chain's CDR3 is CASREPGQPLETQYF. CDR3 coding DNA: TGTGCCAGCAGAGAACCGGGACAGCCATTAGAGACCCAGTACTTC.

CDR3 amino acids: CASSHRVGVQETQYF. The CDR3 nucleotides read TGCGCCAGCAGCCACAGGGTGGGGGTCCAAGAGACCCAGTACTTC. V and J are TRBV5-1 and TRBJ2-5, with a tentative D call TRBD1 (6 bases). With 4 bases removed from V and 1 base from J, the gap between germline ends came to 14 bases. Per the germline V gene, CDR1 is SGHRS and CDR2 is YFSETQ. The CDR3 covers 15 residues.

J is TRBJ1-5 and V is TRBV30, with 10 nucleotides matching TRBD1. Germline lookup yields CDR1 GTSNPN and CDR2 SVGIG (reference sequence). Trimming removed 0 bases from V and 7 bases from J; junction bases left unmatched: 3. CDR3 length: 14 amino acids. The CDR3 protein is CAWSVRDRGQPQHF. DNA for the CDR3: TGTGCCTGGAGTGTAAGGGACAGGGGCCAGCCCCAGCATTTT.

The chain is built from TRBV5-6 and TRBJ2-3; 10 bases match TRBD2. This CDR3 comprises 15 residues. CDR1 and CDR2 (germline): SGHDT, YYEEEE. Trimming removed 1 base from V and 5 bases from J; junction bases left unmatched: 4. The CDR3 protein is CASSLLAGAKDTQYF. The CDR3 nucleotides are TGTGCCAGCAGCTTGCTAGCGGGGGCCAAAGATACGCAGTATTTT.

This clonotype was recorded a few times. V and J are TRBV4-1 and TRBJ2-5; TRBD2 aligns across 7 bases. Germline V CDR1 and CDR2: MGHRA, YSYEKL. V trimming: 4 bases; J trimming: 5 bases; junction bases outside the gene matches: 16. The CDR3 has 17 residues. The CDR3 coding sequence is TGCGCCAGCAGCCGAAGCGCCTTCGGCGGGGGTGGGGAGACCCAGTACTTC. Protein product: CASSRSAFGGGGETQYF.

There are a few counts of this clonotype. V and J are TRBV3-1 and TRBJ1-5, with D possibly being TRBD1 (6 bases). Trimming removed 5 bases from V and 3 bases from J, with 14 bases in between. CDR1 and CDR2 from the germline V gene are LGHDT and YNNKEL (reference sequence). The CDR3 contains 15 residues. The CDR3 bases are TGTGCCAGCAGCGCGTCCGGACAGTACAATCAGCCCCAGCATTTT. Amino acid sequence: CASSASGQYNQPQHF.

The J gene is TRBJ2-1, the V gene TRBV7-9; the match to TRBD2 covers 10 bases. Losses at the gene ends were 2 bases for V and 0 bases for J; bases not matched to a gene: 13. This CDR3 is 20 amino acids long. From germline, CDR1 is SEHNR and CDR2 FQNEAQ (reference sequence). The CDR3 coding sequence is TGTGCCAGCAGCTTACGCGGTATAGCGGGGGGCCCCAGCTCCTACAATGAGCAGTTCTTC. Amino acid sequence: CASSLRGIAGGPSSYNEQFF.

The genes are TRBV2 and TRBJ2-7; D might be TRBD2 (5 bases). Germline V gene sequence: CDR1 SNHLY, CDR2 FYNNEI. Between the trimmed V and J ends, which lost 11 bases and 10 bases, there was a span of 15 bases. The CDR3 extends over 10 amino acids. This chain's CDR3 is CAGKGGTQYF. CDR3 in DNA: TGTGCCGGCAAAGGAGGAACCCAGTACTTC.

This clonotype was seen a single time. The rearrangement joins TRBV21-1 to TRBJ2-1; TRBD2 is taken as the D call from the table, unchecked against the DNA. The DNA end favors TRBJ2-7, so the J call may be wrong. TRBV21-1 is labeled a pseudogene. The CDR3 covers 15 residues. The CDR3 loop reads CASPRGQREYNEQYF. The CDR3 DNA reads as TGTGCCAGCCCTCGGGGCCAGCGGGAGTACAATGAGCAGTACTTC.

The genes are TRBV15 and TRBJ2-5, with TRBD2 as a possible D gene (5 bases). TRBJ2-7 matches the DNA end more closely, so the J call is doubtful. This CDR3 has 14 amino acids. Germline assignment: CDR1 LNHNV and CDR2 YYDKDF (reference sequence). CDR3 bases: TGTGCCACCAGCATAGCGTTAGAGGCTGGCGAGCAGTACTTC. This encodes CATSIALEAGEQYF.

The table lists this clonotype with a count of one. The CDR3: CSVDSGGPYEQYF. For the CDR3, the DNA is TGCAGCGTTGATAGCGGGGGACCCTACGAGCAGTACTTC. The chain is built from TRBV29-1 and TRBJ2-4, with TRBD2 matching over 9 bases. The J call is doubtful: the DNA matches TRBJ2-7 better. Germline V gives CDR1 SQVTM, CDR2 ANQGSEA. This CDR3 has 13 residues.